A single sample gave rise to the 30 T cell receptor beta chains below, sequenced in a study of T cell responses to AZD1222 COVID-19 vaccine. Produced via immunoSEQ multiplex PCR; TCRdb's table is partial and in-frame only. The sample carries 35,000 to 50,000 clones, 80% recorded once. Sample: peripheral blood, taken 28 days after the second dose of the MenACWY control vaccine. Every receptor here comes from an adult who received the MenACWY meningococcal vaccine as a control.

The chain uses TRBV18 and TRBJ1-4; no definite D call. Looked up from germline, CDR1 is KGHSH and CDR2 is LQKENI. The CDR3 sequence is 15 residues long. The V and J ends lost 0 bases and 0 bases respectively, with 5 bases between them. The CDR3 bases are TGTGCCAGCTCACCACCACCCTCAACTAATGAAAAACTGTTTTTT. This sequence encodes CASSPPPSTNEKLFF.

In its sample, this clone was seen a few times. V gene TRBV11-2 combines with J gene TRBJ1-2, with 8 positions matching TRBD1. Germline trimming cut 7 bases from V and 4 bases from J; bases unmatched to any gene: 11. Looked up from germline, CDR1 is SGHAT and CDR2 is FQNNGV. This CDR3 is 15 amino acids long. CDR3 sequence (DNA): TGTGCCAGCACCCGTCCCTACAGGGGGATCTATGGCTACACCTTC. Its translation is CASTRPYRGIYGYTF.

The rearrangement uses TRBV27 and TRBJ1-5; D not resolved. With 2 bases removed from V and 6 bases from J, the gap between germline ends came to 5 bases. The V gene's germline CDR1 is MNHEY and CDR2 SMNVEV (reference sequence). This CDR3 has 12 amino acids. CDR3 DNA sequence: TGTGCCAGCAGTTTAATCGGTCAGCCCCAGCATTTT. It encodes CASSLIGQPQHF.

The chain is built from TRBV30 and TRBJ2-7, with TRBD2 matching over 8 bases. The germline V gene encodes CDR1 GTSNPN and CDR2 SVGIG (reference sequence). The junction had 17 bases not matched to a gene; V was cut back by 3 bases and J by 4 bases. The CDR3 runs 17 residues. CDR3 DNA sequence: TGTGCCTGGAGGGGGTGGCTAGCGGGTAAACGGGGGTACGAGCAGTACTTC. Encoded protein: CAWRGWLAGKRGYEQYF.

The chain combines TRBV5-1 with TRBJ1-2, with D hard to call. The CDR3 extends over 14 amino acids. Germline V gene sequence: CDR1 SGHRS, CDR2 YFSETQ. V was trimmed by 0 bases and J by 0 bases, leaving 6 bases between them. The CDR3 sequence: CASSLGPANYGYTF. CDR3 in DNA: TGCGCCAGCAGCTTGGGTCCTGCTAACTATGGCTACACCTTC.

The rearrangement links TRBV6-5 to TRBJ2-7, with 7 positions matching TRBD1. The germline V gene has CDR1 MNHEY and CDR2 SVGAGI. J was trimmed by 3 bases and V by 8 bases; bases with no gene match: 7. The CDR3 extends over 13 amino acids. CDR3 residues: CASQPQGIYEQYF. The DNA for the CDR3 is TGTGCCAGCCAACCACAGGGGATCTACGAGCAGTACTTC.

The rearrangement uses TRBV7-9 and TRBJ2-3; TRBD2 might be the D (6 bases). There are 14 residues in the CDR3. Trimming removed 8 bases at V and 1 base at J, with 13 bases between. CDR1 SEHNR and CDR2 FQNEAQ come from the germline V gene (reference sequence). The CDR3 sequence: CASVPGVGTDTQYF. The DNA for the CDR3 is TGTGCCAGCGTTCCGGGAGTAGGCACAGATACGCAGTATTTT.

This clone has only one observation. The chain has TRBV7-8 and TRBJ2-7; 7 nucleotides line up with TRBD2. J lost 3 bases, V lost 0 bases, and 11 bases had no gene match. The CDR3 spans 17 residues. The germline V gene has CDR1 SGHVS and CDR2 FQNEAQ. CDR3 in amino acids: CASSLALGGELGYEQYF. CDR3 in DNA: TGTGCCAGCAGCTTAGCGCTTGGGGGGGAGTTGGGCTACGAGCAGTACTTC. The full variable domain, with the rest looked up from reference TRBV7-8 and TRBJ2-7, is GAGVSQSPRYKVAKRGQDVALRCDPISGHVSLFWYQQALGQGPEFLTYFQNEAQLDKSGLPSDRFFAERPEGSVSTLKIQRTQQEDSAVYLCASSLALGGELGYEQYFGPGTRLTVT.

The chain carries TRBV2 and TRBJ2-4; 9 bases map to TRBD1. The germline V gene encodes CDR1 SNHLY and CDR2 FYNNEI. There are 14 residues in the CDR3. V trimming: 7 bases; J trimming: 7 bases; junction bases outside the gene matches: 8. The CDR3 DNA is TGTGCCAGCAAAATACAGGGGGCGTCGAACATTCAGTACTTC. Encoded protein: CASKIQGASNIQYF.

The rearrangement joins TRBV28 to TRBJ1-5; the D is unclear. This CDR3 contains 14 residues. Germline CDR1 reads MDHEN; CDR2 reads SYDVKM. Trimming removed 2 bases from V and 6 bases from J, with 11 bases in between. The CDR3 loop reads CASSLGPLGQPQHF. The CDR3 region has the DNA TGTGCCAGCAGTTTAGGCCCCCTGGGTCAGCCCCAGCATTTT.

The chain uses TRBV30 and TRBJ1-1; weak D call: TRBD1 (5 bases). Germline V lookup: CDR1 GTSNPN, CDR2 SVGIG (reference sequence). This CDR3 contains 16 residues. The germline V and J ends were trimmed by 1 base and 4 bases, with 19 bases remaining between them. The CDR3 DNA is TGTGCCTGGAGTGGGGGAAAAATAAGGGGAGGCACTGAAGCTTTCTTT. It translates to CAWSGGKIRGGTEAFF.

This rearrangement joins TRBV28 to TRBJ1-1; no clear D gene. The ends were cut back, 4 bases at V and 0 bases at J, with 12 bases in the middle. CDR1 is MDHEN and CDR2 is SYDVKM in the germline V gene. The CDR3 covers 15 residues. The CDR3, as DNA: TGTGCCAGCAGTTCTCTTGGAGCCGTGAACACTGAAGCTTTCTTT. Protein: CASSSLGAVNTEAFF.

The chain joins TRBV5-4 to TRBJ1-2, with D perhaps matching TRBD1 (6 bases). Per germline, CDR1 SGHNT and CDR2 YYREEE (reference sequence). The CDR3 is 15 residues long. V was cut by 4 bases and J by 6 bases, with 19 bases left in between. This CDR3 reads CASSTGQRVEDGYTF. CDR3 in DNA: TGTGCCAGCAGCACCGGACAGCGGGTGGAGGATGGCTACACCTTC.

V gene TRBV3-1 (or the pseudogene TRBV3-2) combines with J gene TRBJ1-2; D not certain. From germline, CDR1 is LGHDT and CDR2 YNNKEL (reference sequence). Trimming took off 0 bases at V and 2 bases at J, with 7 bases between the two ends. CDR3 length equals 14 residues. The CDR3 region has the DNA TGTGCCAGCAGCCAAGAGGCGGGGAACTATGGCTACACCTTC. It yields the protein CASSQEAGNYGYTF.

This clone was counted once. This CDR3 is CASSSGAPGTEAFF. The CDR3 DNA sequence: TGCGCCAGCAGCTCTGGGGCCCCGGGAACTGAAGCTTTCTTT. This rearrangement joins TRBV5-1 to TRBJ1-1; a possible D gene is TRBD1 (5 bases). Trimming left V 3 bases short and J 5 bases short, with 14 bases between. From germline, CDR1 is SGHRS and CDR2 YFSETQ. The CDR3 runs to 14 residues.

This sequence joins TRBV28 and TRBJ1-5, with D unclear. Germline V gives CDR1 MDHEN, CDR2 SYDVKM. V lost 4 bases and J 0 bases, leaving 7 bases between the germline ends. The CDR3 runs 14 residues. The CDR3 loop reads CASSSEFSNQPQHF. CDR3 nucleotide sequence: TGTGCCAGCAGTTCGGAATTTAGCAATCAGCCCCAGCATTTT.

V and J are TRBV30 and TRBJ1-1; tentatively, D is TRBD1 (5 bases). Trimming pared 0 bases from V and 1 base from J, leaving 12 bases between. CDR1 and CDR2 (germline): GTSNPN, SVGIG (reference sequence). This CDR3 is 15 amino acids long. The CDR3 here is CAWSVPGAGNTEAFF. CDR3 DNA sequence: TGTGCCTGGAGTGTACCTGGGGCCGGGAACACTGAAGCTTTCTTT.

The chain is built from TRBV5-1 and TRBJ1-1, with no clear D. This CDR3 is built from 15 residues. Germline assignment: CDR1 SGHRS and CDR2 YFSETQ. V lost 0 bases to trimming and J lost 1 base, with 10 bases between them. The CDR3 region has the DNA TGCGCCAGCAGCTTGGCAGCCACGGGGAACACTGAAGCTTTCTTT. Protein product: CASSLAATGNTEAFF.

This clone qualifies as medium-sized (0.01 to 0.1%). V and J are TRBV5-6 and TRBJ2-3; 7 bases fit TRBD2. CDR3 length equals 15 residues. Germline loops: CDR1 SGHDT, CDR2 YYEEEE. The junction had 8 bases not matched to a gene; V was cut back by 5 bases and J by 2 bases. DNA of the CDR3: TGTGCCAGCAGGCCCCAGCGGGGACCCACAGATACGCAGTATTTT. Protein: CASRPQRGPTDTQYF.

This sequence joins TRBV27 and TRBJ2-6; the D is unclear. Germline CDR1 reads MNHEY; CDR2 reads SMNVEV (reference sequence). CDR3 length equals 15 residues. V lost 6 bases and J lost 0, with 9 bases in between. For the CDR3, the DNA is TGTGCCAGCAGGGCCGTACACTCTGGGGCCAACGTCCTGACTTTC. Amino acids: CASRAVHSGANVLTF.

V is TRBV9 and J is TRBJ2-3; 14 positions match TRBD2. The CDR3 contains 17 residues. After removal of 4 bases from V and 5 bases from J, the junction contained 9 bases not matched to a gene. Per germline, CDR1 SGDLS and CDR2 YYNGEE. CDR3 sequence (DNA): TGTGCCAGCAGCCGCACCGGGACTAGCGGGAGTCAAGATACGCAGTATTTT. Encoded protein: CASSRTGTSGSQDTQYF.

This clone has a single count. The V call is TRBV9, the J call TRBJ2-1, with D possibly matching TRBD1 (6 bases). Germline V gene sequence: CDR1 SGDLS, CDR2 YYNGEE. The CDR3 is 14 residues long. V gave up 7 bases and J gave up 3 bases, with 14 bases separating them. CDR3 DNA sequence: TGTGCCAGCGGGCCCGGGACAAGCTACAATGAGCAGTTCTTC. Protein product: CASGPGTSYNEQFF.

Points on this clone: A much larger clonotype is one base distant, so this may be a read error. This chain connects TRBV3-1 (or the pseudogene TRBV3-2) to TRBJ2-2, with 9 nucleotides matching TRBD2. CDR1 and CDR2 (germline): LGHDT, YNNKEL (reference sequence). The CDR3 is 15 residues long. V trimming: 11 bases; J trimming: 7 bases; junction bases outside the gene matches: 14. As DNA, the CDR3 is TGTGCCCGCTGCTCCCGGGCGGGGGGGGGCGGGGAGCTGTTTTTT. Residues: CARCSRAGGGGELFF.

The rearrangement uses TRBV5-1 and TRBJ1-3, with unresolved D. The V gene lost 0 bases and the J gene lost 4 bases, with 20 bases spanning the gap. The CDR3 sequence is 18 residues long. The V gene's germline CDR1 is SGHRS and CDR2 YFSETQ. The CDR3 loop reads CASSLAVSASNLGNTIYF. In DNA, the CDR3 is TGCGCCAGCAGCTTGGCCGTTTCAGCCAGCAACTTAGGAAACACCATATATTTT.

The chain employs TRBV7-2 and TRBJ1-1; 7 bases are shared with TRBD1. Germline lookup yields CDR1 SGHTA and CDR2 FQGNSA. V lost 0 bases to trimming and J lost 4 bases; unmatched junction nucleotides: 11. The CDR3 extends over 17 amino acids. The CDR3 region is CASSLAPADRQGTEAFF. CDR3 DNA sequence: TGTGCCAGCAGCTTAGCTCCCGCGGACAGGCAGGGCACTGAAGCTTTCTTT.

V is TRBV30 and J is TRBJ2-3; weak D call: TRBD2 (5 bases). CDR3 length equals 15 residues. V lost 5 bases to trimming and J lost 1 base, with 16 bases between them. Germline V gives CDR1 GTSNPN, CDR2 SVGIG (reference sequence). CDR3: CAWRSGSSGTDTQYF. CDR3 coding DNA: TGTGCCTGGCGGTCGGGGAGTTCAGGCACAGATACGCAGTATTTT.

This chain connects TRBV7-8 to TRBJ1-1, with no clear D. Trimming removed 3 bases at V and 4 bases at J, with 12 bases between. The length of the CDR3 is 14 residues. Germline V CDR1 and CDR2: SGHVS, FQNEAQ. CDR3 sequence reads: CASSLDPGSTEAFF. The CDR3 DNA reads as TGTGCCAGCAGCTTGGATCCCGGGAGCACTGAAGCTTTCTTT.

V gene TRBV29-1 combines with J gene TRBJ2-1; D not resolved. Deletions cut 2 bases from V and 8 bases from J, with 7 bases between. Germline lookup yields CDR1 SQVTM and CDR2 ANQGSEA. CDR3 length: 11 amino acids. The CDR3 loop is CSVELVDEQFF. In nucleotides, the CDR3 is TGCAGCGTTGAATTGGTGGATGAGCAGTTCTTC.

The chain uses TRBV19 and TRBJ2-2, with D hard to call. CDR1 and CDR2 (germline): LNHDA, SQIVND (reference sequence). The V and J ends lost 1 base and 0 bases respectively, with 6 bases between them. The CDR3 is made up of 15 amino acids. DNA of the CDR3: TGTGCCAGTAGTATAGGGGCAGCGAACACCGGGGAGCTGTTTTTT. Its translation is CASSIGAANTGELFF.

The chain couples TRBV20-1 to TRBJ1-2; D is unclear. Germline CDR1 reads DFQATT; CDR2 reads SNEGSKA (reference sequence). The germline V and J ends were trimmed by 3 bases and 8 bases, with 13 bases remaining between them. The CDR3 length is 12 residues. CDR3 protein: CSASDRGNGYTF. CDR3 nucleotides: TGCAGTGCTAGTGACCGCGGGAACGGCTACACCTTC.